These T cell receptor beta chains were read from a single sample in a study of T cell changes during pregnancy in multiple sclerosis. Clones were sequenced by immunoSEQ multiplex PCR, and TCRdb holds only the in-frame ones, with some missing. This table has around 30,000 clones, over 80% appearing once. The input for sequencing was CD8+ T cells from peripheral blood mononuclear cells, taken in the first trimester of pregnancy. The receptors stem from a female donor with multiple sclerosis, enrolled in a pregnancy study. The CDR3 runs from the conserved cysteine through the conserved F or W. A D gene is named only where the DNA matches it firmly. Only some rows state a clone size, as once, few, many or a class for expanded clones.

v_gene,len,abundance,d_gene,j_gene,CDR3nt,CDR3aa
TRBV7-6,15,-,TRBD1,TRBJ1-1,TGTGCCAGCAGCTTTCAAACAGGGGAAGTAACTGAAGCTTTCTTT,CASSFQTGEVTEAFF
TRBV12-5,19,-,TRBD2,TRBJ2-3,TGTGCTAGTGGTTTCTATACTAGCGGGAGGGCTGGGGGCACAGATACGCAGTATTTT,CASGFYTSGRAGGTDTQYF
TRBV5-6,17,-,TRBD1,TRBJ1-5,TGTGCCAGCAGCTTAAAAATCGACAGGGGTAGCAATCAGCCCCAGCATTTT,CASSLKIDRGSNQPQHF
TRBV13,14,-,TRBD1,TRBJ1-5,TGTGCCAGCAGCTTTCGTCAGGGGGATCAGCCCCAGCATTTT,CASSFRQGDQPQHF
TRBV13,16,-,TRBD2,TRBJ2-4,TGTGCCAGCAGCTTAGGACTAGCGGGGGCGGTAGACATTCAGTACTTC,CASSLGLAGAVDIQYF
TRBV5-6,15,-,TRBD1,TRBJ2-2,TGTGCCAGCAGCTTGGACACAGGGGAAAGCGGGGAGCTGTTTTTT,CASSLDTGESGELFF
TRBV27,16,-,TRBD1,TRBJ2-1,TGTGCCAGCAGTTTAGTCCAGGGGGCGTTCCGGGATGAGCAGTTCTTC,CASSLVQGAFRDEQFF
TRBV7-9,15,-,-,TRBJ1-1,TGTGCCAGCAGCCCCACCAGTCCTGGGAACACTGAAGCTTTCTTT,CASSPTSPGNTEAFF
TRBV27,15,-,TRBD1,TRBJ1-2,TGTGCCAGCAGTTTAGGTGTGGCAGGGGGGAATGGCTACACCTTC,CASSLGVAGGNGYTF
TRBV29-1,11,few,TRBD2,TRBJ2-1,TGCAGCGTTGAGGGGGGGGTTGGGCAGTTCTTC,CSVEGGVGQFF
TRBV9,13,-,TRBD1,TRBJ2-1,TGTGCCAGCAGGGACAGGGTTGACTATGAGCAGTTCTTC,CASRDRVDYEQFF
TRBV13,17,-,TRBD1,TRBJ1-4,TGTGCCAGCAGCTTAGGTCGTGGGGACAGGCATAATGAAAAACTGTTTTTT,CASSLGRGDRHNEKLFF
TRBV7-3,14,-,TRBD1,TRBJ2-3,TGTGCCAGCAGCCAGACAGGGGGCACAGATACGCAGTATTTT,CASSQTGGTDTQYF
TRBV7-8,13,-,TRBD1,TRBJ2-1,TGTGCCAGCAGTTTCGACAGGGGCAATGAGCAGTTCTTC,CASSFDRGNEQFF
TRBV7-9,15,-,TRBD2,TRBJ2-2,TGTGCCAGCGGGCGACTAGCGGGGGAAACCGGGGAGCTGTTTTTT,CASGRLAGETGELFF
TRBV4-3,16,-,TRBD1,TRBJ2-5,TGCGCCAGCAGCCAACTCTACGACAGGGCACAAGAGACCCAGTACTTC,CASSQLYDRAQETQYF
TRBV27,13,-,-,TRBJ1-4,TGTGCCAGCAGTTTGGGGGGATTCGAAAAACTGTTTTTT,CASSLGGFEKLFF
TRBV5-8,15,-,TRBD1,TRBJ2-7,TGTGCCAGCAGCTTCCCGGGACAGGTGACCTACGAGCAGTACTTC,CASSFPGQVTYEQYF
TRBV9,16,once,-,TRBJ1-3,TGTGCCAGCAGCGCCTCACAGGGATTGGCTGGAAACACCATATATTTT,CASSASQGLAGNTIYF
TRBV6-6,13,-,-,TRBJ1-1,TGTGCCAGCGGGCGACAGGTTAGCACTGAAGCTTTCTTT,CASGRQVSTEAFF
TRBV6-5,11,-,-,TRBJ2-3,TGTGCCAGCACCCACGCGGATACGCAGTATTTT,CASTHADTQYF
TRBV7-8,15,once,TRBD1,TRBJ2-5,TGTGCCAGCAGCTTCGGGACAGGGCGAGAAGAGACCCAGTACTTC,CASSFGTGREETQYF
TRBV23-1,16,-,-,TRBJ2-7,TGCGCCAGCAGCCCCAACATAGGAGGGGAGTTCAACGAGCAGTACTTC,CASSPNIGGEFNEQYF
TRBV2,14,-,TRBD1,TRBJ2-1,TGTGCCAGCAGTGGGGGACAGGGCTACAATGAGCAGTTCTTC,CASSGGQGYNEQFF
TRBV7-7,14,-,TRBD1,TRBJ2-7,TGTGCTAGCAGCATTGGACAGGGGGCGAATGAGCAGTACTTC,CASSIGQGANEQYF
TRBV27,15,-,TRBD2,TRBJ2-3,TGTGCCAGCAGTTTAGCAGCGGGAGGTGGAGATACGCAGTATTTT,CASSLAAGGGDTQYF
TRBV2,15,-,TRBD2,TRBJ2-1,TGTGCCAGCAGGCTAGCGGGAGAGGGATACAATGAGCAGTTCTTC,CASRLAGEGYNEQFF
TRBV7-9,14,-,-,TRBJ1-3,TGTGCCAGCAGCTTAACCGTAGCTGGAAACACCATATATTTT,CASSLTVAGNTIYF
TRBV19,16,-,TRBD2,TRBJ2-1,TGTGCCAGTAGTCCCCTAGCGGGAGGTGGCGCCAATGAGCAGTTCTTC,CASSPLAGGGANEQFF
TRBV27,14,-,TRBD1,TRBJ2-7,TGTGCCAGCAGTCAAGGACAGGGTCTCTACGAGCAGTACTTC,CASSQGQGLYEQYF
TRBV1,16,-,-,TRBJ2-1,TGCACCAGCAGCCAAGATGGGACTAGCGGGAGCAATGAGCAGTTCTTC,CTSSQDGTSGSNEQFF
TRBV6-1,14,-,TRBD1,TRBJ2-7,TGTGCCAGCAGGACAGGGACGGGAACCTACGAGCAGTACTTC,CASRTGTGTYEQYF